This is a list of T cell receptor beta chains from one sample in a study of OX40 agonist ivuxolimab in advanced cancers. The repertoire was sequenced with immunoSEQ multiplex PCR; TCRdb's copy has only in-frame clones and lacks some. Among 45,000 to 50,000 clones, 89% were seen once, and the ten largest hold roughly 12%. The sequencing here drew on CD4+ or CD8+ T cells sorted from blood, taken in a trial of the OX40 agonist ivuxolimab. Receptors originate from an adult with an advanced solid tumor such as melanoma, head and neck, liver or kidney cancer. The CDR3 runs from the conserved cysteine through the conserved F or W. D genes are given only for firm matches. A clone size is listed for some rows: how often the clone was seen (once, few, many), or a class if it is expanded.

15 | . | TRBJ1-1 | . | TRBV4-1 | CASSQDGIQHTEAFF | TGCGCCAGCAGCCAAGATGGGATCCAGCACACTGAAGCTTTCTTT
17 | TRBD1 | TRBJ2-3 | . | TRBV4-3 | CASSQDQRTGGVDTQYF | TGCGCCAGCAGCCAAGATCAAAGGACAGGGGGGGTTGATACGCAGTATTTT
11 | . | TRBJ1-1 | . | TRBV2 | CASSEPREAFF | TGTGCCAGCAGTGAACCACGAGAAGCTTTCTTT
18 | . | TRBJ1-3 | . | TRBV4-2 | CASSQAYPAGETGNTIYF | TGTGCCAGCAGCCAAGCATATCCAGCCGGGGAAACTGGAAACACCATATATTTT
14 | TRBD2 | TRBJ2-1 | . | TRBV6-6 | CASSPGLATGEQFF | TGTGCCAGCAGCCCGGGACTAGCGACGGGTGAGCAGTTCTTC
14 | TRBD2 | TRBJ2-1 | . | TRBV12-5 | CASGLPSGRAGQFF | TGTGCTAGTGGTTTGCCTAGCGGGAGGGCCGGACAGTTCTTC
17 | TRBD2 | TRBJ2-1 | . | TRBV19 | CASSISTSGGANNEQFF | TGTGCCAGTAGTATTTCGACTAGCGGGGGGGCTAACAATGAGCAGTTCTTC
13 | . | TRBJ2-5 | . | TRBV19 | CASSFGTIETQYF | TGTGCCAGTAGTTTCGGGACAATTGAGACCCAGTACTTC
13 | . | TRBJ1-3 | . | TRBV29-1 | CSIRHLDLNTIYF | TGCAGCATACGGCACTTAGACCTGAACACCATATATTTT
15 | . | TRBJ1-4 | . | TRBV7-2 | CASSLFPTVNEKLFF | TGTGCCAGCAGCTTATTCCCCACCGTCAATGAAAAACTGTTTTTT
18 | TRBD2 | TRBJ2-3 | . | TRBV7-3 | CASSSFAGGHNGSDTQYF | TGTGCCAGCAGCTCCTTTGCGGGGGGGCATAATGGCTCAGATACGCAGTATTTT
14 | TRBD2 | TRBJ2-3 | . | TRBV6-6 | CASSYTSGTDTQYF | TGTGCCAGCAGTTATACTAGCGGCACAGATACGCAGTATTTT
13 | . | TRBJ2-7 | . | TRBV7-9 | CASSFNQGDEQYF | TGTGCCAGCAGTTTCAATCAGGGCGACGAGCAGTACTTC
15 | . | TRBJ1-2 | . | TRBV6-1 | CASSFGYTANYGYTF | TGTGCCAGCAGTTTTGGCTATACAGCTAACTATGGCTACACCTTC
15 | TRBD1 | TRBJ2-2 | . | TRBV7-7 | CASSPGTGLVGELFF | TGTGCCAGCAGCCCGGGGACAGGGTTGGTCGGGGAGCTGTTTTTT
12 | . | TRBJ2-7 | . | TRBV6-5 | CASNNPSGDLYF | TGTGCCAGCAACAACCCCTCAGGGGATTTGTACTTC
15 | . | TRBJ1-1 | . | TRBV10-3 | CAISESLVGRTEAFF | TGTGCCATCAGTGAGTCGCTTGTGGGGCGGACTGAAGCTTTCTTT
14 | . | TRBJ2-5 | . | TRBV27 | CASRFNRGEETQYF | TGTGCCAGCAGGTTTAATAGGGGGGAAGAGACCCAGTACTTC
13 | . | TRBJ2-7 | once | TRBV7-6 | CASSSEERYEQYF | TGTGCCAGCAGCTCTGAGGAGCGGTACGAGCAGTACTTC
16 | . | TRBJ1-4 | . | TRBV27 | CASSQDFSATNEKLFF | TGTGCCAGCAGCCAGGATTTTTCTGCAACTAATGAAAAACTGTTTTTT
16 | . | TRBJ2-2 | . | TRBV9 | CASSVVSEFLTGELFF | TGTGCCAGCAGCGTAGTCTCGGAGTTCCTCACCGGGGAGCTGTTTTTT
16 | . | TRBJ2-3 | . | TRBV30 | CAGTLSPATSTDTQYF | TGTGCCGGAACGTTAAGCCCAGCCACTAGCACAGATACGCAGTATTTT
15 | . | TRBJ1-6 | . | TRBV11-3 | CASSLDAGRGSPLHF | TGTGCCAGCAGCTTAGATGCAGGGCGGGGATCACCCCTCCACTTT